The 15 T cell receptor beta chains reported below all come from one sample, sequenced in a study of response to subunit inactivated influenza vaccine. TCRdb reprocessed the RT-PCR reads via MiXCR and lists one record per CDR3 protein. The table lists under 850,000 distinct CDR3 sequences, approximately 18% of them singletons. The source material was PBMCs from blood, sampled around 5 days after vaccination. The receptors here all came from a man aged 50-60 years who received an inactivated influenza vaccine.

This clonotype was counted between two and nine times. This rearrangement joins TRBV7-2 to TRBJ2-2, with D uncertain. Germline-derived CDR1 and CDR2 are SGHTA and FQGNSA. V lost 1 base and J 2 bases, leaving 11 bases between the germline ends. The CDR3 runs to 16 residues. For the CDR3, the DNA is TGTGCCAGCAGCTTAGGTGTGATCCGTAACACCGGGGAGCTGTTTTTT. This sequence encodes CASSLGVIRNTGELFF.

J is TRBJ2-7 and V is TRBV20-1; 9 bases line up with TRBD1. Germline-derived CDR1 and CDR2 are DFQATT and SNEGSKA (reference sequence). The CDR3 is 15 residues long. V trimming: 2 bases; J trimming: 4 bases; junction bases outside the gene matches: 9. The CDR3 is CSARNYRDRAYEQYF. Written as DNA, the CDR3 is TGCAGTGCTAGAAATTACAGGGACAGGGCTTACGAGCAGTACTTC.

V gene TRBV7-3 combines with J gene TRBJ2-7; no reliable D call. Germline lookup yields CDR1 SGHTA and CDR2 FQGTGA. CDR3 length: 15 residues. Trimming removed 4 bases from V and 2 bases from J, with 15 bases in between. CDR3 protein: CASSSRLAGPYEQYF. In DNA, the CDR3 is TGTGCCAGCAGCTCACGATTAGCTGGACCCTACGAGCAGTACTTC.

The chain uses TRBV20-1 and TRBJ1-5; 8 bases agree with TRBD1. Germline assignment: CDR1 DFQATT and CDR2 SNEGSKA (reference sequence). V lost 3 bases and J lost 0; bases outside the gene matches: 7. The CDR3 length is 16 residues. CDR3 region: CSASQGAGYSNQPQHF. The CDR3 DNA reads as TGCAGTGCTAGTCAGGGGGCGGGGTATAGCAATCAGCCCCAGCATTTT.

The chain links TRBV6-2 or TRBV6-3 to TRBJ2-2; TRBD1 aligns across 8 bases. CDR1 and CDR2 from the germline V gene are MNHEY and SVGEGT. The CDR3 contains 11 residues. Trimming cost V 7 bases and J 11 bases; bases outside gene matches: 3. Here the CDR3 reads CASKDRGELFF. CDR3 nucleotide sequence: TGTGCCAGCAAAGACAGGGGAGAGCTGTTTTTT.

The chain's CDR3 is CASSYGPTGRETQYF. Here the CDR3 DNA reads TGCGCCAGCAGTTACGGGCCAACTGGGCGGGAGACCCAGTACTTC. The chain carries TRBV5-1 and TRBJ2-5, with unresolved D. CDR3 size: 15 residues. From germline, CDR1 is SGHRS and CDR2 YFSETQ. The ends were cut back, 5 bases at V and 5 bases at J, with 19 bases in the middle. The full variable domain, rest sourced from reference TRBV5-1 and TRBJ2-5, is KAGVTQTPRYLIKTRGQQVTLSCSPISGHRSVSWYQQTPGQGLQFLFEYFSETQRNKGNFPGRFSGRQFSNSRSEMNVSTLELGDSALYLCASSYGPTGRETQYFGPGTRLLVL.

This clonotype has a count of ten or more. V and J are TRBV12-3 or TRBV12-4 and TRBJ2-5; D may match TRBD1 or TRBD2 (7 bases each). There are 15 residues in the CDR3. The ends were cut back, 9 bases at V and 3 bases at J, with 20 bases in the middle. The chain's CDR3 is CASGTAVRGEETQYF. For the CDR3, the DNA is TGTGCCAGTGGGACAGCCGTCCGGGGGGAAGAGACCCAGTACTTC.

This sequence joins TRBV4-2 and TRBJ1-5, with D perhaps matching TRBD1 (5 bases). CDR3 size: 15 residues. The V gene's germline CDR1 is LGHNA and CDR2 YNFKEQ. Trimming took 3 bases from V and 3 from J, leaving 12 bases between them. Here the CDR3 reads CASSQGDGFNQPQHF. CDR3 sequence (DNA): TGTGCCAGCAGCCAGGGGGACGGCTTCAATCAGCCCCAGCATTTT.

V is TRBV12-3 or TRBV12-4 and J is TRBJ1-3; TRBD1 aligns across 7 bases. The CDR3 extends over 14 amino acids. Trimming at V came to 5 bases and at J to 8 bases, leaving 9 bases not matched to a gene. In DNA form, the CDR3 reads TGTGCCAGCAGTCAACAAGGGGGCGCCGACACCATATATTTT. Translating it yields CASSQQGGADTIYF.

This clonotype showed up just once. J is TRBJ2-7 and V is TRBV6-2 or TRBV6-3; the D gene is possibly TRBD2 (5 bases). V was pared by 7 bases and J by 4 bases, with 8 bases between. Germline V gene lookup returns CDR1 MNHEY and CDR2 SVGEGT. CDR3 length: 11 amino acids. The CDR3 loop is CASKDLYEQYF. DNA for the CDR3: TGTGCCAGCAAGGACTTGTACGAGCAGTACTTC.

This clonotype was counted at least ten times. The chain is built from TRBV29-1 and TRBJ2-3, with D maybe TRBD2 (6 bases). The V end lost 4 bases, the J end lost 4 bases, and 9 bases lay between the germline ends. The CDR3 length is 12 residues. The V gene's germline CDR1 is SQVTM and CDR2 ANQGSEA. The CDR3 reads CSVGWGADTQYF. CDR3 in DNA: TGCAGCGTTGGATGGGGGGCAGATACGCAGTATTTT.

This clonotype showed up just a few times. CDR3 residues: CASSLDRQGGKLFF. The CDR3 DNA is TGTGCCAGCAGTTTGGACCGACAGGGGGGAAAACTGTTTTTT. V usage is TRBV12-3 or TRBV12-4 and J usage is TRBJ1-4; 9 nucleotides agree with TRBD1. The V gene end was trimmed by 3 bases and the J gene end by 10 bases; junction bases not matched to a gene: 6. The CDR3 sequence is 14 residues long.

This clonotype was counted at least ten times. This chain joins TRBV13 and TRBJ2-1, with D tentatively TRBD1 (6 bases). The germline gives CDR1 PRHDT, CDR2 FYEKMQ (reference sequence). The CDR3 is 16 amino acids. Trimming took 6 bases from V and 7 from J, leaving 22 bases between them. The CDR3 here is CASSFITGRRVNEQFF. In DNA form, the CDR3 reads TGTGCCAGCAGTTTCATTACAGGGCGAAGGGTTAATGAGCAGTTCTTC.

In its sample, this clonotype was seen many times. V gene TRBV20-1 combines with J gene TRBJ2-7; D remains unclear. The CDR3 consists of 14 residues. Between the trimmed V and J ends, which lost 6 bases and 1 base, there was a span of 16 bases. The germline V gene encodes CDR1 DFQATT and CDR2 SNEGSKA (reference sequence). CDR3 residues: CSAPIRAGSYEQYF. In nucleotides, the CDR3 is TGCAGTGCCCCCATTCGAGCTGGTTCCTACGAGCAGTACTTC.

The genes are TRBV7-8 and TRBJ1-2; TRBD1 is a possible D gene (6 bases). V lost 5 bases and J lost 4, with 14 bases in between. Looked up from germline, CDR1 is SGHVS and CDR2 is FQNEAQ. CDR3 length: 14 residues. The CDR3 spells CASSALDRGYGYTF. CDR3 in DNA: TGTGCCAGCAGCGCCCTGGACAGAGGCTATGGCTACACCTTC.